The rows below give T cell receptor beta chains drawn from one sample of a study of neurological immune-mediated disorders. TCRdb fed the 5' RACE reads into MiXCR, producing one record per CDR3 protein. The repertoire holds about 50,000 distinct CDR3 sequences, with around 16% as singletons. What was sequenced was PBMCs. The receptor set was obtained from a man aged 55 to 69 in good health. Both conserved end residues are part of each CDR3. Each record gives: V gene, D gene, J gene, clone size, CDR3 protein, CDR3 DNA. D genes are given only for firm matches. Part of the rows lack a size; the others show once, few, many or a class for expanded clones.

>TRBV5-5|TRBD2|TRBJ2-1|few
CASSPLAGVIDEQFF
TGTGCCAGCAGCCCACTAGCGGGGGTTATCGATGAGCAGTTCTTC
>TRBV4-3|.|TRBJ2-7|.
CASSQEFVAESSYEQYF
TGCGCCAGCAGCCAAGAATTCGTGGCAGAAAGCTCCTACGAGCAGTACTTC
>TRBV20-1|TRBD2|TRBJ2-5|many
CSARDAGLALTPQYF
TGCAGTGCTAGAGATGCCGGACTAGCCCTTACCCCCCAGTACTTC
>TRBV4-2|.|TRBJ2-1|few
CASSQDHPAGGFNEQFF
TGTGCCAGCAGCCAAGATCACCCCGCGGGCGGGTTCAATGAGCAGTTCTTC
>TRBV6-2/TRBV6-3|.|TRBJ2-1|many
CAGGGVSYNEQFF
TGTGCCGGGGGCGGGGTCTCCTACAATGAGCAGTTCTTC
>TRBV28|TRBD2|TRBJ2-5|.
CASRAGGSGRAETQYF
TGTGCCAGCAGGGCCGGCGGGAGCGGGAGGGCCGAGACCCAGTACTTC
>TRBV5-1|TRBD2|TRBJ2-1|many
CASSLLAGGVRSYNEQFF
TGCGCCAGCAGCTTGCTAGCGGGAGGAGTGAGGTCCTACAATGAGCAGTTCTTC
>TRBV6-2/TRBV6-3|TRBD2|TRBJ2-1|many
CASRTTSGSGNEQFF
TGTGCCAGCAGAACGACTAGCGGGAGTGGCAATGAGCAGTTCTTC
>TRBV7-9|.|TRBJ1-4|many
CASSRGQGSTNEKLFF
TGTGCCAGCAGCCGTGGGCAGGGTTCAACTAATGAAAAACTGTTTTTT
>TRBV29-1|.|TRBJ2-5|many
CSVTEGGETQYF
TGCAGCGTTACTGAAGGGGGAGAGACCCAGTACTTC
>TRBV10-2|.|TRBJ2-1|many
CASTDSYNEQFF
TGCGCCAGCACTGACTCCTACAATGAGCAGTTCTTC
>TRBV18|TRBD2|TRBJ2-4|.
CASSGGAVGNIQYF
TGTGCCAGCTCCGGGGGGGCCGTTGGAAACATTCAGTACTTC
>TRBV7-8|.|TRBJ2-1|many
CASSLAMGTGNEQFF
TGTGCCAGCAGCTTAGCGATGGGTACAGGCAATGAGCAGTTCTTC
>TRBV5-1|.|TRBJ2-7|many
CASSLSSGQTYEQYF
TGCGCCAGCAGCTTGAGCAGCGGGCAAACCTACGAGCAGTACTTC
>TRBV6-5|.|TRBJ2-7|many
CASSSDRTSYEQYF
TGTGCCAGCAGTTCAGACAGAACCTCCTACGAGCAGTACTTC
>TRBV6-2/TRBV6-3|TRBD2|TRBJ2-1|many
CASSYSTASGGYNEQFF
TGTGCCAGCAGTTACTCGACCGCTAGCGGGGGATACAATGAGCAGTTCTTC
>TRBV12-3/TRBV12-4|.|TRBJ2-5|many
CASSSSGETQYF
TGTGCCAGCAGTTCGAGCGGTGAGACCCAGTACTTC
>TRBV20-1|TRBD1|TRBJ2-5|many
CSARNRGSRSQETQYF
TGCAGTGCTAGAAACAGGGGATCTAGGTCCCAAGAGACCCAGTACTTC
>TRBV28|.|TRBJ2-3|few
CASSPDLTDTQYF
TGTGCCAGCAGTCCCGACCTTACAGATACGCAGTATTTT
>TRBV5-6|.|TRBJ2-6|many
CASSFIGSGANVLTF
TGTGCCAGCAGCTTTATTGGTTCTGGGGCCAACGTCCTGACTTTC
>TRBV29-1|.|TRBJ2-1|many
CSGLGAGGQFF
TGCAGCGGGCTGGGGGCCGGAGGGCAGTTCTTC
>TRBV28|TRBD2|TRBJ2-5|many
CASRGAGGETQYF
TGTGCCAGCAGGGGAGCGGGAGGGGAGACCCAGTACTTC
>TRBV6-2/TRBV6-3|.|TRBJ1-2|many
CASRKDSTSNYGYTF
TGTGCCAGCAGAAAGGACAGTACCTCTAACTATGGCTACACCTTC
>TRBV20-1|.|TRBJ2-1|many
CSARRYNEQFF
TGCAGTGCTAGACGATACAATGAGCAGTTCTTC
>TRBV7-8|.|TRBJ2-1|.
CASSLVLGSPNEQFF
TGTGCCAGCAGCTTAGTCTTGGGATCCCCAAATGAGCAGTTCTTC
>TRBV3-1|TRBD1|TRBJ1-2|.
CASSQGDRGSSTF
TGTGCCAGCAGCCAAGGGGACAGGGGGTCGAGCACCTTC
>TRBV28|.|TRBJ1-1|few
CASSRPVAGNTEAFF
TGTGCCAGCAGTCGCCCGGTTGCAGGGAACACTGAAGCTTTCTTT
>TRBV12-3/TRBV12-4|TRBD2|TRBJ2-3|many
CASSRPTLAGGGTDTQYF
TGTGCCAGCAGCCGACCAACACTAGCGGGAGGGGGCACAGATACGCAGTATTTT
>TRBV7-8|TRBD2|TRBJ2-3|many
CASSFPVSAGGSSTDTQYF
TGTGCCAGCAGCTTCCCAGTTTCAGCGGGGGGATCTAGCACAGATACGCAGTATTTT
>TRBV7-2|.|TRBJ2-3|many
CASSLTSRSDTQYF
TGTGCCAGCAGCTTGACCTCCCGCTCAGATACGCAGTATTTT
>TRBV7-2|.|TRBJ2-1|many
CASSLFGGRSYNEQFF
TGTGCCAGCAGCTTATTCGGGGGGCGATCCTACAATGAGCAGTTCTTC
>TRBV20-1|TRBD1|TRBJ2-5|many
CSARSVGQGDWETQYF
TGCAGTGCTAGAAGCGTCGGACAGGGGGATTGGGAGACCCAGTACTTC
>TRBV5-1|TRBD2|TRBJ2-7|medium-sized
CASMASGDYEQYF
TGCGCCAGCATGGCTAGCGGGGATTACGAGCAGTACTTC
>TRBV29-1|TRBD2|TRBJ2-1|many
CSHSRGSAWEQFF
TGCAGCCATTCACGCGGGAGCGCTTGGGAGCAGTTCTTC
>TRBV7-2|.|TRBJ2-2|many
CASSPNPRSIGELFF
TGTGCCAGCAGCCCAAACCCCAGGTCCATCGGGGAGCTGTTTTTT
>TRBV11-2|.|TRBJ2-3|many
CASSSRFWSSTDTQYF
TGTGCCAGCAGCTCAAGATTTTGGAGTAGCACAGATACGCAGTATTTT
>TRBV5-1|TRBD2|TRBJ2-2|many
CASSLGIAGEGTGELFF
TGCGCCAGCAGCTTGGGGATAGCGGGAGAGGGCACCGGGGAGCTGTTTTTT
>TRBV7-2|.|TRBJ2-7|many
CASSRNGGHHYEQYF
TGTGCCAGCAGCCGCAATGGCGGACATCACTACGAGCAGTACTTC
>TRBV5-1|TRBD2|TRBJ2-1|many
CASSWAGTSSYNEQFF
TGCGCCAGCAGCTGGGCCGGGACTAGCTCCTACAATGAGCAGTTCTTC